Below, 16 T cell receptor beta chains from the same sample are listed, as sequenced in a study of Graves' ophthalmopathy and Graves' hyperthyroidism. The sequenced template was RNA, covering the TCR beta CDR3 region. Following a first-round RT-PCR that used HTBI primers, a second-round multiplex PCR was carried out. TCRdb re-called the multiplex PCR reads with MiXCR, one entry per CDR3 protein. Found here are 260,000 or so distinct CDR3 sequences, approximately 42% of them singletons; the top ten hold more than 45%. Sequencing was carried out using peripheral blood. The source is an adult man with Graves' ophthalmopathy.

This clonotype occurred a few times. One junction end does not reproduce the germline sequence, and a read error may be involved. The chain carries TRBV6-5 and TRBJ2-5; weak D call: TRBD2 (5 bases). The CDR3 has 13 amino acids. Germline-derived CDR1 and CDR2 are MNHEY and SVGAGI. For the CDR3, the DNA is TGTGCCAGCAGTTACTCGCCGGAGGACTGGGAAACCTTC. It encodes CASSYSPEDWETF.

On this clonotype itself: An end of the junction differs from the germline gene, which may be a read error. V is TRBV7-7 and J is TRBJ2-7; TRBD1 matches at 8 bases. The germline V gene encodes CDR1 SSHAT and CDR2 FNYEAQ (reference sequence). The CDR3 has 15 amino acids. The CDR3 nucleotides read TGTGCTAGCAGCCCAGGACAGGGTCCAATCTACGAGCAGTACTTC. It yields the protein CASSPGQGPIYEQYF.

There are a few counts of this clonotype. The rearrangement links TRBV20-1 to TRBJ1-1, with TRBD1 as a possible D gene (5 bases). The CDR3 consists of 14 residues. V was trimmed by 1 base and J by 1 base, leaving 10 bases between them. Germline V lookup: CDR1 DFQATT, CDR2 SNEGSKA (reference sequence). As DNA, the CDR3 is TGCAGTGCTAGAGCGGGGGGGAGGAACACTGAAGCTTTCTTT. Its translation is CSARAGGRNTEAFF.

The genes are TRBV20-1 and TRBJ2-7; 7 nucleotides align to TRBD2. This CDR3 region has 14 residues. Germline values: CDR1 DFQATT, CDR2 SNEGSKA (reference sequence). Trimming at V came to 5 bases and at J to 1 base, leaving 8 bases not matched to a gene. The DNA of the CDR3 is TGCAGTGCTCATCGCGGGGGAGAGTCCTACGAGCAGTACTTC. This translates into CSAHRGGESYEQYF.

This chain links TRBV7-2 with TRBJ1-1; 9 bases map to TRBD1. Germline CDR1 SGHTA, CDR2 FQGNSA. Trimming took 5 bases from V and 4 from J; bases not matched to a gene: 11. This CDR3 contains 16 residues. The CDR3 reads CASSPTLQGAGTEAFF. CDR3 in DNA: TGTGCCAGCAGCCCAACCCTACAGGGGGCGGGCACTGAAGCTTTCTTT.

The chain uses TRBV20-1 and TRBJ2-5; tentatively, D is TRBD1 (5 bases). With 2 bases removed from V and 4 bases from J, the gap between germline ends came to 23 bases. Germline-derived CDR1 and CDR2 are DFQATT and SNEGSKA (reference sequence). This CDR3 has 17 amino acids. The CDR3 region has the DNA TGCAGTGCTAGAAATAGAAGGGGAATTGGCCGAGGAGAGACCCAGTACTTC. This encodes CSARNRRGIGRGETQYF.

This clonotype has a single count. This chain uses TRBV29-1 with TRBJ1-6; 10 bases agree with TRBD1. V was clipped by 8 bases and J by 9 bases; unmatched bases: 10. CDR3 length: 14 amino acids. Germline CDR1 SQVTM, CDR2 ANQGSEA. CDR3 bases: TGCAGCTCGCTGGGGACAGGGGCAACTTCACCCCTCCACTTT. This codes for CSSLGTGATSPLHF.

The chain carries TRBV5-8 and TRBJ2-5; 10 positions agree with TRBD2. V lost 3 bases and J lost 2; bases outside the gene matches: 13. The CDR3 spans 18 residues. The germline V gene has CDR1 SGHTS and CDR2 YDEGEE. The CDR3 loop reads CASSSSSLLAGSQETQYF. DNA for the CDR3: TGTGCCAGCAGCTCCTCATCGCTACTAGCGGGATCGCAAGAGACCCAGTACTTC.

Note on this clonotype: One junction end disagrees with the germline gene, perhaps due to a read error. The chain recombines TRBV20-1 with TRBJ1-2, with 8 bases fitting TRBD1. CDR3 length: 14 amino acids. The germline gives CDR1 DFQATT, CDR2 SNEGSKA (reference sequence). The chain's CDR3 is CSAETGGQVYGCTF. CDR3 bases: TGCAGTGCTGAAACAGGGGGACAGGTCTATGGCTGCACCTTC.

Comment on this clonotype: A read error may account for a junction end that differs from germline. The chain is built from TRBV29-1 and TRBJ2-7; 15 bases are shared with TRBD2. The CDR3 length is 15 residues. From germline, CDR1 is SQVTM and CDR2 ANQGSEA. CDR3 residues: CAWSGGTSGGYEQYF. The CDR3, as DNA: TGTGCCTGGAGTGGAGGGACTAGCGGGGGGTACGAGCAGTACTTC.

The chain couples TRBV9 to TRBJ1-1; D perhaps matches TRBD1 (6 bases). The CDR3 contains 13 residues. Trimming took 4 bases from V and 8 from J, leaving 15 bases between them. Germline V gene sequence: CDR1 SGDLS, CDR2 YYNGEE. The CDR3 coding sequence is TGTGCCAGCAGCCCCCGGGGGGGCGCGGAAGCTTTCTTT. Protein sequence: CASSPRGGAEAFF. Looking up the rest from reference TRBV9 and TRBJ1-1 gives the full variable domain: DSGVTQTPKHLITATGQRVTLRCSPRSGDLSVYWYQQSLDQGLQFLIQYYNGEERAKGNILERFSAQQFPDLHSELNLSSLELGDSALYFCASSPRGGAEAFFGQGTRLTVV.

This chain uses TRBV9 with TRBJ1-6, with a weak D call TRBD1 (6 bases). In germline, CDR1 is SGDLS, CDR2 YYNGEE. V gave up 0 bases and J gave up 6 bases, with 7 bases separating them. The CDR3 consists of 14 residues. This CDR3 reads CASSVAGANSPLHF. The CDR3 DNA follows: TGTGCCAGCAGCGTAGCAGGGGCTAATTCACCCCTCCACTTT.

This clonotype was picked up a small number of times. The chain carries TRBV20-1 and TRBJ1-1; weak D call: TRBD1 (5 bases). Per germline, CDR1 DFQATT and CDR2 SNEGSKA (reference sequence). The germline V and J ends were trimmed by 5 bases and 8 bases, with 15 bases remaining between them. This CDR3 spans 12 amino acids. The CDR3 region is CSASLPWGEAFF. The CDR3 bases are TGCAGTGCTTCTCTCCCATGGGGCGAAGCTTTCTTT.

The rearrangement links TRBV20-1 to TRBJ2-2; D unclear. Germline CDR1 reads DFQATT; CDR2 reads SNEGSKA (reference sequence). The CDR3 has 15 amino acids. The V and J ends lost 1 base and 0 bases respectively, with 9 bases between them. The CDR3 loop is CSARGAVPNTGELFF. In DNA, the CDR3 is TGCAGTGCTAGAGGGGCAGTCCCGAACACCGGGGAGCTGTTTTTT.

Comments on this clonotype: Germline is not matched at one junction end, which may reflect a read error. The V and J genes are TRBV6-6 and TRBJ1-3, with 7 bases aligning to TRBD1. Germline CDR1 reads MNHNY; CDR2 reads SVGAGI (reference sequence). This CDR3 has 16 amino acids. CDR3 sequence reads: CASSDSGQLSGNTIYF. CDR3 sequence (DNA): TGTGCCAGCAGTGACTCGGGACAGCTCTCTGGAAACACCATATATTTT.

This rearrangement joins TRBV5-1 to TRBJ2-5; no clear D. Germline CDR1 is SGHRS and CDR2 is YFSETQ. V lost 5 bases and J lost 3, with 17 bases in between. The length of the CDR3 is 15 residues. The CDR3 coding sequence is TGCGCCAGCAGTGAAGGATGGACGGAGAAAGAGACCCAGTACTTC. It translates to CASSEGWTEKETQYF. The full variable domain, completed using reference TRBV5-1 and TRBJ2-5, is KAGVTQTPRYLIKTRGQQVTLSCSPISGHRSVSWYQQTPGQGLQFLFEYFSETQRNKGNFPGRFSGRQFSNSRSEMNVSTLELGDSALYLCASSEGWTEKETQYFGPGTRLLVL.